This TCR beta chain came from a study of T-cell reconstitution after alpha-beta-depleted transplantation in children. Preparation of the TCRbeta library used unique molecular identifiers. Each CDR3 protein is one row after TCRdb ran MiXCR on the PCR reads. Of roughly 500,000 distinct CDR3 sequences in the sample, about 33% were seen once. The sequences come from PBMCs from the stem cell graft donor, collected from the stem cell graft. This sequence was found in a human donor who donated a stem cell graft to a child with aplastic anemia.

The CDR3 nucleotides are TGTGCCAGCAGCGTCTCGGGTTTAGAAGATACGCAGTATTTT. It specifies CASSVSGLEDTQYF. This rearrangement joins TRBV9 to TRBJ2-3; D not resolved. The V and J ends lost 2 bases and 5 bases respectively, with 12 bases between them. CDR1 and CDR2 (germline): SGDLS, YYNGEE. The CDR3 consists of 14 residues.